A selection of T cell receptor beta chains follows, all from one sample in a study of Ad26.COV2.S vaccination and SARS-CoV-2 variants. Produced via immunoSEQ multiplex PCR; TCRdb's table is partial and in-frame only. The table has about 470,000 clones, roughly 87% seen once. The sequencing here drew on peripheral blood, taken in a trial of Ad26.COV2.S vaccine versus placebo. Source of these receptors: a person aged 18-65 years who received the Ad26.COV2.S COVID-19 vaccine or a placebo. The CDR3 runs from the conserved cysteine through the conserved F or W. D genes are given only for firm matches. Some rows have no size entry. The others give once, few or many, or a class for an expanded clone.

clone_size j_call v_call d_call cdr3_nt cdr3_aa
- TRBJ2-1 TRBV5-6 - TGTGCCAGCAGCTCTCCCGTTCCCTACAATGAGCAGTTCTTC CASSSPVPYNEQFF
- TRBJ1-5 TRBV12-5 - TGTGCTAGTGGTTTGGTACGACCGGAGGCAGGGCGTATAGGGAGCAATCAGCCCCAGCATTTT CASGLVRPEAGRIGSNQPQHF
once TRBJ2-3 TRBV28 TRBD2 TGTGCCAGCAGGGGACTAGCGGGGCCCCACGGGGATACGCAGTATTTT CASRGLAGPHGDTQYF
few TRBJ2-2 TRBV10-3 TRBD1 TGTGCCATCAGCTTGGACAGGGAGGACACCGGGGAGCTGTTTTTT CAISLDREDTGELFF
- TRBJ2-3 TRBV2 - TGTGCCAGCAGTGAAGGAACGGGGTGGAGGGGCCCCACAGATACGCAGTATTTT CASSEGTGWRGPTDTQYF
- TRBJ1-1 TRBV28 TRBD1 TGTGCCGGAAATGACAGGGCGAACACTGAAGCTTTCTTT CAGNDRANTEAFF
- TRBJ2-1 TRBV7-9 - TGTGCCAGCAGCTTAGGATCCGGAGGGTCACAGTTCTTC CASSLGSGGSQFF
- TRBJ2-3 TRBV11-1 TRBD2 TGTGCCTCCAGGGAGGGAATGCCAGATACGCAGTATTTT CASREGMPDTQYF
- TRBJ1-5 TRBV28 TRBD1 TGTGCCAGCAGTAGGACAGGGACGAGTCAGCCCCAGCATTTT CASSRTGTSQPQHF
- TRBJ1-6 TRBV7-3 - TGTGCCAGCAGCTTATTTCTGGGACCCCTCCACTTT CASSLFLGPLHF
- TRBJ2-7 TRBV28 - - CASSSSAGLTYEQYF
- TRBJ2-1 TRBV28 TRBD1 TGTGCCAGCAGTCGAGGGGGCTGGGACAATGAGCAGTTCTTC CASSRGGWDNEQFF
- TRBJ1-2 TRBV30 TRBD1 TGTGCCTGGAAGGGACAGGGGGCCTATGGCTACACCTTC CAWKGQGAYGYTF
- TRBJ2-3 TRBV6-5 TRBD2 TGTGCCAGCAGGACTAGCGAGAGCACAGATACGCAGTATTTT CASRTSESTDTQYF
- TRBJ2-1 TRBV11-3 TRBD2 TGTGCCAGCAGCTCAGGACTAGCGGGTGAGCAGTTCTTC CASSSGLAGEQFF
once TRBJ2-7 TRBV9 - TGTGCCAGCAGCGTTGGTCTGACCGGTTGGGAGCAGTACTTC CASSVGLTGWEQYF
- TRBJ2-5 TRBV11-2 TRBD2 TGTGCCAGCAGCTACCCCCATACTAGCGGAGAGACCCAGTACTTC CASSYPHTSGETQYF
- TRBJ1-5 TRBV2 TRBD1 TGTGCCAGCAATCAGGTCGACAGGGGTAATCAGCCCCAGCATTTT CASNQVDRGNQPQHF
once TRBJ2-7 TRBV9 - TGTGCCAGCAGCGTAGGGCAGGCCGCCTACGAGCAGTACTTC CASSVGQAAYEQYF
once TRBJ2-7 TRBV7-9 - TGTGCCAGCAGCCCAGGACTTGGGTACGAGCAGTACTTC CASSPGLGYEQYF
- TRBJ1-2 TRBV7-8 TRBD1 TGTGCCAGCAGCACAGCCGGGACAGGGTATGGCTACACCTTC CASSTAGTGYGYTF
- TRBJ2-1 TRBV29-1 - TGCAGCGTTGAAGGACTAAAACTTCTCTCCTACAATGAGCAGTTCTTC CSVEGLKLLSYNEQFF
- TRBJ2-5 TRBV25-1 TRBD1 TGTGCCAGCAGTGAATGGGACAGACAAGAGACCCAGTACTTC CASSEWDRQETQYF
- TRBJ2-6 TRBV7-9 - TGTGCCAGCAGCCGGGGGAGTGGAATATCTCCCGGGGCCAACGTCCTGACTTTC CASSRGSGISPGANVLTF
- TRBJ2-2 TRBV14 - TGTGCCAGCAGCGCAGGACCTTACACCGGGGAGCTGTTTTTT CASSAGPYTGELFF
once TRBJ2-3 TRBV29-1 - TGCAGCTCATTCAGGTTGGAAGGCACAGATACGCAGTATTTT CSSFRLEGTDTQYF
- TRBJ2-3 TRBV24-1 TRBD2 TGTGCCACCAGTCGGGGAGGGAGCCCAGATACGCAGTATTTT CATSRGGSPDTQYF
- TRBJ2-2 TRBV5-1 - TGCGCCAGCAGCTTCCCATCGGGGACCGGGGAGCTGTTTTTT CASSFPSGTGELFF
few TRBJ2-2 TRBV2 - TGTGCCAGCAGTGAAGCGCTTCAGGGCTGGGAGCTGTTTTTT CASSEALQGWELFF
- TRBJ2-7 TRBV15 - TGTGCCACCAGCACTGTAGTAGGGGGTGGGAACGAGCAGTACTTC CATSTVVGGGNEQYF
- TRBJ1-4 TRBV4-1 - TGCGCCAGCAGCCAAGAGAGATCTAAGGGGAATGAAAAACTGTTTTTT CASSQERSKGNEKLFF
- TRBJ2-3 TRBV24-1 - TGTGCCACCAGTGGTTCTCTCCGGAACACAGATACGCAGTATTTT CATSGSLRNTDTQYF
- TRBJ1-3 TRBV12-3/TRBV12-4 - TGTGCCAGTAGGAACTCTGGAAACACCATATATTTT CASRNSGNTIYF
- TRBJ2-1 TRBV7-3 TRBD1 TGTGCCAGCAGCGGCGGGACAGGGGTGTATGAGCAGTTCTTC CASSGGTGVYEQFF
- TRBJ2-2 TRBV21-1 - TGTGCCAGCAGCAAAAGTGGCACAGAGAACACCGGGGAGCTGTTTTTT CASSKSGTENTGELFF
- TRBJ2-5 TRBV19 TRBD2 TGTGCCAGTAGTACCTTAGGGACTAGCGGGATCGAGACCCAGTACTTC CASSTLGTSGIETQYF
- TRBJ2-7 TRBV7-7 TRBD2 TGTGCCAGCAGCTTCCCCGAGCGGGAGCCCTACGAGCAGTACTTC CASSFPEREPYEQYF
- TRBJ2-1 TRBV11-2 TRBD2 TGTGCCAGCAGCGTTAGCGGGAGCTCCTACAATGAGCAGTTCTTC CASSVSGSSYNEQFF